This passage covers 18 T cell receptor beta chains from one sample sequenced in a study of metastatic and nonmetastatic thyroid tumors. Via MiXCR, TCRdb re-called the PCR reads. The data contain under 45,000 clones, about a third of them singletons. The entire patient cohort was treatment-naive prior to thyroid surgery. Sequenced input: tumor tissue. The receptors were sampled from a female donor with papillary thyroid cancer or a benign thyroid nodule (not recorded which). Some clones in this sample may be carry-over from other donors' samples.

In this sample, this clone turned up a few times. The chain couples TRBV4-1 to TRBJ2-1; the D call may be TRBD1 or TRBD2 (5 bases each). In germline, CDR1 is MGHRA, CDR2 YSYEKL. Deletions cut 0 bases from V and 9 bases from J, with 21 bases between. This CDR3 spans 17 amino acids. CDR3 loop: CASSQDRADTVRGEQFF. The CDR3 DNA reads TGCGCCAGCAGCCAAGATAGGGCTGACACCGTGAGGGGTGAGCAGTTCTTC.

The rearrangement uses TRBV5-1 and TRBJ2-3; D perhaps matches TRBD1 (6 bases). CDR3 size: 14 residues. V was clipped by 5 bases and J by 6 bases, with 16 bases between them. CDR1 is SGHRS, CDR2 YFSETQ, per germline. CDR3: CASRHQSRGDTQYF. CDR3 sequence (DNA): TGCGCCAGCAGGCACCAAAGCAGGGGCGATACGCAGTATTTT.

This clone is medium-sized by share. The chain couples TRBV19 to TRBJ2-2, with TRBD1 matching 9 bases. This CDR3 has 15 amino acids. Germline values: CDR1 LNHDA, CDR2 SQIVND (reference sequence). The J segment lost 0 bases and the V segment lost 6 bases, leaving 2 bases of the junction unmatched. The CDR3 sequence: CASRTGGPNTGELFF. The CDR3 DNA follows: TGTGCCAGTAGGACAGGGGGACCGAACACCGGGGAGCTGTTTTTT.

Only a few counts were recorded for this clone. The chain employs TRBV6-1 and TRBJ2-7; 9 nucleotides line up with TRBD1. The trim removed 5 bases at V and 7 bases at J, leaving 9 bases unmatched. The CDR3 consists of 14 residues. Germline V gene lookup returns CDR1 MNHNS and CDR2 SASEGT. CDR3 protein: CASSLGDRAGEQYF. CDR3 sequence (DNA): TGTGCCAGCAGTCTTGGGGACAGGGCGGGGGAGCAGTACTTC.

This clone appeared a few times. The V and J genes are TRBV28 and TRBJ2-3; a possible D gene is TRBD1 (5 bases). V was cut by 1 base and J by 6 bases, with 11 bases left in between. Germline V gene sequence: CDR1 MDHEN, CDR2 SYDVKM. The CDR3 extends over 14 amino acids. The CDR3 nucleotides are TGTGCCAGCAGTTTATTGCAGGGTACGGATACGCAGTATTTT. This codes for CASSLLQGTDTQYF.

The chain is built from TRBV2 and TRBJ2-7, with 7 nucleotides matching TRBD1. Unmatched junction bases numbered 2, after V lost 6 bases and J lost 3 bases. CDR1 and CDR2 (germline): SNHLY, FYNNEI. CDR3 length: 12 residues. The DNA for the CDR3 is TGTGCCAGCAGAGGGGACAGCTACGAGCAGTACTTC. It codes for CASRGDSYEQYF.

This clone was detected only once. The V and J genes are TRBV20-1 and TRBJ2-3; 8 bases fit TRBD1. CDR1 and CDR2 (germline): DFQATT, SNEGSKA (reference sequence). V was pared by 5 bases and J by 2 bases, with 6 bases of the junction left unmatched. CDR3 length: 14 amino acids. The CDR3: CSAPKDRVTDTQYF. CDR3 in DNA: TGCAGTGCTCCCAAGGACAGGGTCACAGATACGCAGTATTTT.

The chain joins TRBV25-1 to TRBJ1-1, with 9 bases matching TRBD1. Trimming at V came to 5 bases and at J to 3 bases, leaving 7 bases not matched to a gene. Per the germline V gene, CDR1 is MGHDK and CDR2 is SYGVNS. This CDR3 comprises 15 residues. CDR3 sequence reads: CASSIGWDRDTEAFF. The CDR3, as DNA: TGTGCCAGCAGTATTGGATGGGACAGGGACACTGAAGCTTTCTTT.

This clone occurred a few times. DNA for the CDR3: TGTGCCACCAGTGATTTTTGGGAATCCGGGGAGCTGTTTTTT. Translated: CATSDFWESGELFF. The V call is TRBV24-1, the J call TRBJ2-2; unclear D gene. The CDR3 has 14 residues. Trimming removed 1 base from V and 6 bases from J, with 8 bases in between. Germline CDR1 and CDR2: KGHDR and SFDVKD.

In this sample, this clone turned up a few times. This sequence joins TRBV6-1 and TRBJ2-1; 8 positions match TRBD2. The CDR3 contains 13 residues. CDR1 MNHNS and CDR2 SASEGT come from the germline V gene. V gave up 7 bases and J gave up 7 bases; unmatched junction bases: 6. This CDR3 is CASTGLAGNEQFF. The CDR3 nucleotides are TGTGCCAGCACTGGACTAGCAGGAAATGAGCAGTTCTTC.

This clone was detected a few times. The chain recombines TRBV2 with TRBJ1-2; tentative D call: TRBD1 (6 bases). Germline values: CDR1 SNHLY, CDR2 FYNNEI. The CDR3 consists of 14 residues. The V end lost 6 bases, the J end lost 4 bases, and 15 bases lay between the germline ends. CDR3 bases: TGTGCCAGCAGACGGACAGTTTCCTTCTATGGCTACACCTTC. This translates into CASRRTVSFYGYTF.

V is TRBV30 and J is TRBJ1-2; 7 bases align to TRBD1. V was clipped by 8 bases and J by 4 bases; unmatched bases: 10. The CDR3 length is 13 residues. Germline CDR1 is GTSNPN and CDR2 is SVGIG (reference sequence). This CDR3 reads CAGTVTVAYGYTF. In nucleotides, the CDR3 is TGTGCCGGGACAGTTACTGTTGCCTATGGCTACACCTTC.

J is TRBJ2-7 and V is TRBV5-1; D is unresolved. Germline V CDR1 and CDR2: SGHRS, YFSETQ. V was cut by 0 bases and J by 0 bases, with 10 bases left in between. The CDR3 has 15 residues. CDR3 in amino acids: CASSLGSWSSYEQYF. CDR3 nucleotides: TGCGCCAGCAGCTTGGGCTCTTGGAGCTCCTACGAGCAGTACTTC.

There are a few counts of this clone. The chain employs TRBV20-1 and TRBJ2-3, with 12 bases identical to TRBD2. Germline lookup yields CDR1 DFQATT and CDR2 SNEGSKA (reference sequence). J gave up 4 bases and V 1 base, and 9 bases lay outside the gene matches. The CDR3 has 17 amino acids. CDR3 protein: CSARVEVRLAGADTQYF. CDR3 nucleotide sequence: TGCAGTGCTAGAGTCGAGGTGAGACTAGCGGGAGCAGATACGCAGTATTTT.

This rearrangement joins TRBV4-1 to TRBJ1-2, with TRBD1 matching over 8 bases. The CDR3 is 19 residues long. Germline-derived CDR1 and CDR2 are MGHRA and YSYEKL. With V trimmed by 2 bases and J by 0 bases, 14 bases remained unmatched. The CDR3, as DNA: TGCGCCAGCAGCCAACTAATACCGCCGACAGGGGCGCCTAACTATGGCTACACCTTC. This gives the protein CASSQLIPPTGAPNYGYTF.

The chain links TRBV6-4 to TRBJ2-2; D gene ambiguous. Trimming took 2 bases from V and 3 from J, leaving 10 bases between them. Looked up from germline, CDR1 is MRHNA and CDR2 is SNTAGT. The CDR3 is 15 residues long. Here the CDR3 reads CASSDGIGDTGELFF. The DNA for the CDR3 is TGTGCCAGCAGTGACGGGATTGGGGACACCGGGGAGCTGTTTTTT.

This clone was recorded a few times. V usage is TRBV6-1 and J usage is TRBJ2-7; 8 bases agree with TRBD1. This CDR3 has 16 amino acids. V was pared by 3 bases and J by 1 base, with 8 bases of the junction left unmatched. The germline V gene encodes CDR1 MNHNS and CDR2 SASEGT. The DNA for the CDR3 is TGTGCCAGCAGTGATGCAGGGGGCTTCGCATCCTACGAGCAGTACTTC. It is translated as CASSDAGGFASYEQYF.

This clone was seen only a few times. The chain combines TRBV6-5 with TRBJ2-7; 7 bases match TRBD1. Germline CDR1 reads MNHEY; CDR2 reads SVGAGI. The CDR3 loop spans 14 amino acids. Trimming at V came to 0 bases and at J to 9 bases, leaving 8 bases not matched to a gene. The CDR3 loop reads CASSYSFQGDWQYF. The CDR3, as DNA: TGTGCCAGCAGTTACTCGTTTCAGGGGGATTGGCAGTACTTC.